This TCR beta chain originates from a study of regulatory T cells in long-lasting Graves disease. Study as a whole: Graves' patients, newly diagnosed, had taken antithyroid drugs under 3 months. Study observations and caveats: Sharing of public clonotypes was greater in persistent patients (roughly 2,900) than in new patients (around 880). Segments TRBV28, TRBJ1-2 and TRBJ2-5 showed preferential usage in persistent disease.

CDR1 and CDR2 (germline): SNHLY, FYNNEI. This CDR3 contains 15 residues. V was pared by 1 base and J by 0 bases, with 0 bases of the junction left unmatched. Assembly of TCR beta libraries relied on iRepertoire HTBI primers together with Arm-PCR of CDR3 regions. Per the original data handling: Taken together, the samples had around 66 TRBV and more than 11 TRBJ segments identified. TCRdb fed the multiplex PCR reads into MiXCR, producing one record per CDR3 protein. Clone size and V and J calls follow TCRdb, not the original study. The sample yields roughly 380,000 distinct CDR3 sequences, around 15% seen once. Time point described: newly diagnosed GD, antithyroid drugs for less than 3 months. PBMC-derived RNA was used for the TCR library. In its sample, this clonotype was seen many times. Its specificity is not known.

This sample comprised peripheral blood mononuclear cells (PBMCs), obtained at new diagnosis, from a patient treated with antithyroid drugs. V and J are TRBV2 and TRBJ2-1, with 7 bases lining up with TRBD1. The receptor was isolated from a female donor with Graves disease. DNA of the CDR3: TGTGCCAGCAGTGAAGGGGACAGCTCCTACAATGAGCAGTTCTTC. The encoded protein is CASSEGDSSYNEQFF. The full variable domain, rest sourced from reference TRBV2 and TRBJ2-1, is EPEVTQTPSHQVTQMGQEVILRCVPISNHLYFYWYRQILGQKVEFLVSFYNNEISEKSEIFDDQFSVERPDGSNFTLKIRSTKLEDSAMYFCASSEGDSSYNEQFFGPGTRLTVL.